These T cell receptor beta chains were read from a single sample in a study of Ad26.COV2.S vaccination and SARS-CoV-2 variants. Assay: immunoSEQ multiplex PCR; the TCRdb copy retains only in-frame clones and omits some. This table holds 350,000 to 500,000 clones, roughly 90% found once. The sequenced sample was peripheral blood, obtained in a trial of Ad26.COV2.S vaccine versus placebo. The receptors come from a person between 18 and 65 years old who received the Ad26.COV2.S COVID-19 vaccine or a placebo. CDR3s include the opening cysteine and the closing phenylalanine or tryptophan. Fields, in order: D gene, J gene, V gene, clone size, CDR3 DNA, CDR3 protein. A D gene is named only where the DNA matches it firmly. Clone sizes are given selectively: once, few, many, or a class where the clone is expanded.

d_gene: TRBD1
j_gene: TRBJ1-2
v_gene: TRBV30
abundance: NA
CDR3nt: TGTGCCTGGACCAGGGGGGCCACTAAAGGCTACACCTTC
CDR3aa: CAWTRGATKGYTF

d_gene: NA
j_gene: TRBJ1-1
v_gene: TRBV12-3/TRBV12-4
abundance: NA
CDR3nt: TGTGCCAGCAGTTTAGGGGAGTCAACTGTGGCTTTCTTT
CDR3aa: CASSLGESTVAFF

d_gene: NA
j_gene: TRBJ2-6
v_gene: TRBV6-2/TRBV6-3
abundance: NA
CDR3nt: TGTGCCAGCAGTTACGTGGGTAACTCTGGGGCCAACGTCCTGACTTTC
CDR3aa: CASSYVGNSGANVLTF

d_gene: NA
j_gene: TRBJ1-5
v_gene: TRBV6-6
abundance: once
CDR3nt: TGTGCCAGCAATAGGAGCAATCAGCCCCAGCATTTT
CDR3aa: CASNRSNQPQHF

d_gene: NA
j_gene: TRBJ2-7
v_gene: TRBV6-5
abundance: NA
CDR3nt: TGTGCCAGCCAAGGGCCAGCAACCTACGAGCAGTACTTC
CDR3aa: CASQGPATYEQYF

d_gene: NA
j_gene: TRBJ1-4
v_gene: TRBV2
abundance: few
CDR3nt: TGTGCCAGCAGTGCCACTGGGGGCGGGGAAAAACTGTTTTTT
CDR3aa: CASSATGGGEKLFF

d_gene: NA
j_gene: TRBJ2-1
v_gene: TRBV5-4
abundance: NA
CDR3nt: TGTGCCAGCAGCTGGGCGGGAAGGGAGCAGTTCTTC
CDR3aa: CASSWAGREQFF

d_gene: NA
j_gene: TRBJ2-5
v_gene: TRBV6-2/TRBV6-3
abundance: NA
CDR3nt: TGTGCCAGCAGCCGCTGGACACTCCAAGAGACCCAGTACTTC
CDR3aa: CASSRWTLQETQYF

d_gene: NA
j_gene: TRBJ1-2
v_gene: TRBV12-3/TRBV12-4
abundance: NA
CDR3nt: TGTGCCAGCAGCCGAAGGTTAGGGTTCGGCTACACCTTC
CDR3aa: CASSRRLGFGYTF

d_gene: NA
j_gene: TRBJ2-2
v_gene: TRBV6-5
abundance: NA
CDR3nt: TGTGCCAGCAGTTACAGGCCGAACACCGGGGAGCTGTTTTTT
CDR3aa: CASSYRPNTGELFF

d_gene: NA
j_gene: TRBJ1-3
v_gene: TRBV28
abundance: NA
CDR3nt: TGTGCCAGCAGTTTATTGGATGGATCGGGGATCGGGGCCTCTGGAAACACCATATATTTT
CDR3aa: CASSLLDGSGIGASGNTIYF

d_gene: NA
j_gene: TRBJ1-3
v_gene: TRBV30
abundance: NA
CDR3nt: TGTGCCCTAAGTACCTTCGAAGGAAACACCATATATTTT
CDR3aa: CALSTFEGNTIYF

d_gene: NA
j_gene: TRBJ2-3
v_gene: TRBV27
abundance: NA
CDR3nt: TGTGCCAGCAAGACCGCCGGGGGCCGCACCACAGATACGCAGTATTTT
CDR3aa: CASKTAGGRTTDTQYF

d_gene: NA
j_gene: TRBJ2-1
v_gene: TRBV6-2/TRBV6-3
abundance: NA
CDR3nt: TGTGCCAGCAGCCGACAGGCTGGGAATGAGCAGTTCTTC
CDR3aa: CASSRQAGNEQFF

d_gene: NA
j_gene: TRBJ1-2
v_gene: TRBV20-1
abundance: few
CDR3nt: TGCAGTGCTAGTGCAGGACCTGACCGTGGGTCCTCCTATGGCTACACCTTC
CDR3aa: CSASAGPDRGSSYGYTF

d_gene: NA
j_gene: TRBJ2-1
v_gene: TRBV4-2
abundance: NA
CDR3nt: TGTGCCAGCAGCCGCGAGACTGAATTGGATGAGCAGTTCTTC
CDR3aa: CASSRETELDEQFF

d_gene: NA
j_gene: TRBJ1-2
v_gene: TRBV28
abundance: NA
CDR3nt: TGTGCCAGCAGCCGGACCCTGGGCAGTATGTCAAACTACACCTTC
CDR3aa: CASSRTLGSMSNYTF

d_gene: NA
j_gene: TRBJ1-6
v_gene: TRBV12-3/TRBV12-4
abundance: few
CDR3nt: TGTGCCAGCAGGCCCCCAGGGGATTCACCCCTCCACTTT
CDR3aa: CASRPPGDSPLHF

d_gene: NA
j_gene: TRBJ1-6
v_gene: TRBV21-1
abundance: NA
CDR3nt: TGTGCCAGCAATTCACCCCTCCACTTT
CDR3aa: CASNSPLHF

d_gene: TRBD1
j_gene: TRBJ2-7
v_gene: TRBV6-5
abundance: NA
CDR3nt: TGTGCCAGCAGTATGACAGGGAGAGAGGACGAGCAGTACTTC
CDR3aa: CASSMTGREDEQYF

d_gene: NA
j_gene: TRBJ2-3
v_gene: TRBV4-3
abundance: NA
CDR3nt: TGCGCCAGCAGCCTTCAGGACACAGATACGCAGTATTTT
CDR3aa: CASSLQDTDTQYF

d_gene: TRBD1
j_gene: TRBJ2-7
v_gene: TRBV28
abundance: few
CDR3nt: TGTGCCAGCAGTTCCAGGGACAGAGGGTATTCCTACGAGCAGTACTTC
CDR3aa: CASSSRDRGYSYEQYF

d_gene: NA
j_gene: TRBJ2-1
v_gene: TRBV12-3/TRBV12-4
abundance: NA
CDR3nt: TGTGCCAGCAGTTTACCCCCCAGGGAGCAGTTCTTC
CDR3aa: CASSLPPREQFF

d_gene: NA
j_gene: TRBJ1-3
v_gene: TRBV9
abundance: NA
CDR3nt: TGTGCCAGCAGCCCCTGGACAGATTCTGGAAACACCATATATTTT
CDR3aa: CASSPWTDSGNTIYF

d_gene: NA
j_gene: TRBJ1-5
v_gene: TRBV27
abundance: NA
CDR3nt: TGTGCCAGCAGTTTCCAGGGGCGCAATCAGCCCCAGCATTTT
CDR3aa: CASSFQGRNQPQHF

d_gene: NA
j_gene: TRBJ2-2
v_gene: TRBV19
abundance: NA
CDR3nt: TGTGCCAGTAGTCCGCCGGGAGACTGGGAGCTGTTTTTT
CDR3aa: CASSPPGDWELFF

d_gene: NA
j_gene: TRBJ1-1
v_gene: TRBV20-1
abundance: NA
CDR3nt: TGCAGTGCTAGACTAGACAGGCAAGCTTTCTTT
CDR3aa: CSARLDRQAFF

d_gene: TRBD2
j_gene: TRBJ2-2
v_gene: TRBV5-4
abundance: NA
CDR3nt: TGTGCCAGCAGCTTTTCTAGCGGGACGAACACCGGGGAGCTGTTTTTT
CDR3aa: CASSFSSGTNTGELFF

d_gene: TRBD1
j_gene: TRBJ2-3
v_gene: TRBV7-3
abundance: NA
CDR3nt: TGTGCCAGCAGCCCGCAGGGGGATCGTTCATATACGCAGTATTTT
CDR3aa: CASSPQGDRSYTQYF

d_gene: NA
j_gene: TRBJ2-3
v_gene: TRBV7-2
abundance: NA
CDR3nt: TGTGCCAGCAGCTTAGCGGGGAGAGAAGGTACGCAGTATTTT
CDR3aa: CASSLAGREGTQYF

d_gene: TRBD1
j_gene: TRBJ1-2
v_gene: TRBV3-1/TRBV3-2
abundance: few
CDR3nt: TGTGCCAGCAGCCGCGGGACAGGGGGCGCGGTCCTATATGGCTACACCTTC
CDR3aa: CASSRGTGGAVLYGYTF

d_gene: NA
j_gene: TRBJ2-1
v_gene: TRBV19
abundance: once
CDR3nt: TGTGCCAGTACCCCTACCCCCCTGGGCAATGAGCAGTTCTTC
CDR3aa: CASTPTPLGNEQFF

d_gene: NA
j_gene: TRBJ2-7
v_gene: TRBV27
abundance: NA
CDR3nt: TGTGCCAGCAGTTTAGGGGACCCCCACGAGCAGTACTTC
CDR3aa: CASSLGDPHEQYF

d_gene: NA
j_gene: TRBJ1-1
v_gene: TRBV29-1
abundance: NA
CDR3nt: TGCAGCGACGGCCCGACGAGAGCTTTCTTT
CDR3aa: CSDGPTRAFF

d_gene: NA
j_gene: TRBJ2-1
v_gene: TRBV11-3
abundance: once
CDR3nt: TGTGCCAGCAGCTCAGACTGGAATGAGCAGTTCTTC
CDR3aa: CASSSDWNEQFF

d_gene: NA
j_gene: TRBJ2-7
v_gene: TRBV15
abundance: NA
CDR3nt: TGTGCCACCAGTCCACAGAGCTCCTACGAGCAGTACTTC
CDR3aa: CATSPQSSYEQYF

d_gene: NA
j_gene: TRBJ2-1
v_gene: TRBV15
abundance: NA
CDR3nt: TGTGCCACCAGCAGAGATTACGCAGGGAATAATGAGCAGTTCTTC
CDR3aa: CATSRDYAGNNEQFF

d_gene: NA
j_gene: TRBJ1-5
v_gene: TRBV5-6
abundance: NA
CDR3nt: TGTGCCAGCAGCTTGGACAATCAGCCCCAGCATTTT
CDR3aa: CASSLDNQPQHF

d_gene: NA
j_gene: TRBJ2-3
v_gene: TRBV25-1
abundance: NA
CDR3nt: TGTGCCAGCCTCTTGAACAGGGCCTTACCAAAAGATACGCAGTATTTT
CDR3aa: CASLLNRALPKDTQYF

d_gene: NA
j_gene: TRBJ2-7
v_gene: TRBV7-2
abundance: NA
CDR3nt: TGTGCCAGCAGCTTAGACGCGGCCGCCTACGAGCAGTACTTC
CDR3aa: CASSLDAAAYEQYF

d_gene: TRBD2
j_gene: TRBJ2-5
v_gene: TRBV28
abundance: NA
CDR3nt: TGTGCCATCTCACTAGCGGGGGGGCGAGAGACCCAGTACTTC
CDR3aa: CAISLAGGRETQYF

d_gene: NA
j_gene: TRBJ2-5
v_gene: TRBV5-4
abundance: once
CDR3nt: TGTGCCAGCAGCTTGTCGGGAGAGACCCAGTACTTC
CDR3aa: CASSLSGETQYF

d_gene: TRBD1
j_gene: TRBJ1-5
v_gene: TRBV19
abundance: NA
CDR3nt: TGTGCCAGTAATAGACAGGGGATCAATCAGCCCCAGCATTTT
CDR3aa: CASNRQGINQPQHF

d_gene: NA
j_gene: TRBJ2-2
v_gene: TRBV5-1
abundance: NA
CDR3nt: TGCGCCAGCAGCCTGCAGGGATCCGGGGAGCTGTTTTTT
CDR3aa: CASSLQGSGELFF

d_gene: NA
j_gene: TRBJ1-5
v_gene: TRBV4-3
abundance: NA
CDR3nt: TGCGCCAGCAGCCAAGATCGGGGATATCAGCCCCAGCATTTT
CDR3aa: CASSQDRGYQPQHF

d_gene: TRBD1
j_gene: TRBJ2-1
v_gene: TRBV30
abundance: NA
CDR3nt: TGTGCCTGGAGTGTAGGACAGGGTTCCTACAATGAGCAGTTCTTC
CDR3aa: CAWSVGQGSYNEQFF